Shown below are 17 T cell receptor beta chains from a single sample sequenced in a study of T cell responses to AZD1222 COVID-19 vaccine. This table comes from immunoSEQ multiplex PCR, and its TCRdb copy is limited to in-frame clones, with some not included. The sample holds 130,000 to 150,000 clones, approximately 89% seen once. The sequenced sample was peripheral blood, obtained on day 0 of AZD1222 vaccination. These receptors were obtained from an adult in good health.

V is TRBV28 and J is TRBJ2-5; D is undetermined. Trimming took off 5 bases at V and 4 bases at J, with 11 bases between the two ends. In germline, CDR1 is MDHEN, CDR2 SYDVKM. The CDR3 sequence is 13 residues long. The CDR3 nucleotides are TGTGCCAGCAGTCCTCCTGCAGTAGAGACCCAGTACTTC. This sequence encodes CASSPPAVETQYF.

The chain's CDR3 is CAISERGAEGYTF. CDR3 DNA sequence: TGTGCCATCAGTGAGCGGGGGGCTGAAGGCTACACCTTC. The rearrangement links TRBV10-3 to TRBJ1-2, with D possibly matching TRBD1 (6 bases). The CDR3 covers 13 residues. V dropped 2 bases and J dropped 8 bases, with 12 bases sitting between them. Germline CDR1 is ENHRY and CDR2 is SYGVKD.

The chain combines TRBV6-5 with TRBJ1-1; D unresolved. Germline V gene sequence: CDR1 MNHEY, CDR2 SVGAGI. The CDR3 covers 14 residues. The ends were cut back, 5 bases at V and 1 base at J, with 11 bases in the middle. CDR3 coding DNA: TGTGCCAGCAGTCTGTTCAGACAGAACACTGAAGCTTTCTTT. This sequence encodes CASSLFRQNTEAFF.

The chain joins TRBV28 to TRBJ1-2; the D gene is possibly TRBD1 (6 bases). The CDR3 runs 16 residues. The ends were cut back, 5 bases at V and 4 bases at J, with 20 bases in the middle. The germline V gene encodes CDR1 MDHEN and CDR2 SYDVKM. CDR3 sequence reads: CASSLPSGRGSYGYTF. DNA for the CDR3: TGTGCCAGCAGTCTCCCCTCGGGCAGGGGAAGCTATGGCTACACCTTC.

This chain uses TRBV7-2 with TRBJ2-2; 9 nucleotides agree with TRBD2. Germline V gene data show CDR1 as SGHTA and CDR2 as FQGNSA. V lost 2 bases and J lost 4; bases outside the gene matches: 5. This CDR3 region has 16 residues. The CDR3 bases are TGTGCCAGCAGCTTAAAAGCGGGGGGCCTCACCGGGGAGCTGTTTTTT. Its protein is CASSLKAGGLTGELFF.

The chain is built from TRBV7-2 and TRBJ2-7; D is unclear. V dropped 3 bases and J dropped 4 bases, with 13 bases sitting between them. This CDR3 is built from 14 residues. Germline lookup yields CDR1 SGHTA and CDR2 FQGNSA. For the CDR3, the DNA is TGTGCCAGCAGCTTCCGAGGAACTTTTTACGAGCAGTACTTC. Amino acid sequence: CASSFRGTFYEQYF.

This chain uses TRBV9 with TRBJ1-3; D is possibly TRBD1 (5 bases). Trimming removed 3 bases at V and 4 bases at J, with 11 bases between. The CDR3 runs 14 residues. Germline CDR1 is SGDLS and CDR2 is YYNGEE. The chain's CDR3 is CASSADSVGNTIYF. The CDR3, as DNA: TGTGCCAGCAGCGCTGACAGCGTCGGAAACACCATATATTTT.

CDR3 DNA: TGTGCCAGCTCATTAGGGGTCTACAATGAGCAGTTCTTC. This codes for CASSLGVYNEQFF. The V call is TRBV18, the J call TRBJ2-1, with D maybe TRBD1 (5 bases). Germline-derived CDR1 and CDR2 are KGHSH and LQKENI. The CDR3 extends over 13 amino acids. V was cut by 5 bases and J by 3 bases, with 8 bases left in between.

The V and J genes are TRBV11-2 and TRBJ2-7; D is unclear. Trimming cost V 2 bases and J 7 bases, with 12 bases left between them. This CDR3 contains 13 residues. The V gene's germline CDR1 is SGHAT and CDR2 FQNNGV. The CDR3 DNA reads TGTGCCAGCAGCTTATTCCTAAGGGAAGAGCAGTACTTC. Translating gives CASSLFLREEQYF.

This rearrangement joins TRBV27 to TRBJ2-5, with D possibly matching TRBD1 (5 bases). CDR3 length: 16 amino acids. V was pared by 0 bases and J by 0 bases, with 11 bases between. The germline gives CDR1 MNHEY, CDR2 SMNVEV (reference sequence). CDR3 nucleotides: TGTGCCAGCAGTTTATCAGGGGCCCATAACCAAGAGACCCAGTACTTC. Translated, it gives CASSLSGAHNQETQYF.

This sequence joins TRBV9 and TRBJ1-2; D perhaps matches TRBD1 (6 bases). V was shortened by 4 bases and J by 4 bases, with 11 bases between the two germline ends. Germline V gene lookup returns CDR1 SGDLS and CDR2 YYNGEE. This CDR3 is built from 13 residues. The CDR3 bases are TGTGCCAGCAGCCCTCAAGGGGGCTATGGCTACACCTTC. Its protein product is CASSPQGGYGYTF.

The rearrangement links TRBV9 to TRBJ2-7; no reliable D call. The CDR3 consists of 15 residues. In germline, CDR1 is SGDLS, CDR2 YYNGEE. V was clipped by 0 bases and J by 5 bases, with 15 bases between them. The CDR3 reads CASSVGPVSSHEQYF. Written as DNA, the CDR3 is TGTGCCAGCAGCGTAGGGCCGGTCAGTTCCCACGAGCAGTACTTC.

CDR3 nucleotides: TGCAGCGTGACCGGGACAGGGCAAAGTAATGAAAAACTGTTTTTT. Translation: CSVTGTGQSNEKLFF. The V gene is TRBV29-1, the J gene TRBJ1-4; 9 bases match TRBD1. Germline loops: CDR1 SQVTM, CDR2 ANQGSEA. J was trimmed by 4 bases and V by 6 bases; bases with no gene match: 9. The CDR3 loop spans 15 amino acids.

The chain is built from TRBV2 and TRBJ2-5; 11 bases line up with TRBD1. This CDR3 spans 14 amino acids. The trim removed 6 bases at V and 4 bases at J, leaving 4 bases unmatched. The V gene's germline CDR1 is SNHLY and CDR2 FYNNEI. CDR3 DNA: TGTGCCAGCAGCGGACAGGGGGCATCAGAGACCCAGTACTTC. Amino acids: CASSGQGASETQYF.

The chain couples TRBV5-1 to TRBJ1-2, with a tentative D call TRBD1 (5 bases). Trimming cost V 4 bases and J 4 bases, with 17 bases left between them. The germline gives CDR1 SGHRS, CDR2 YFSETQ. This CDR3 is built from 15 residues. CDR3 loop: CASSPFLMGPYGYTF. DNA for the CDR3: TGCGCCAGCAGCCCTTTTCTAATGGGGCCCTATGGCTACACCTTC.

The rearrangement joins TRBV7-9 to TRBJ1-2; 9 positions match TRBD1. The V segment lost 5 bases and the J segment 5 bases; nucleotides outside the gene matches: 9. The CDR3 has 15 amino acids. CDR1 and CDR2 (germline): SEHNR, FQNEAQ (reference sequence). The CDR3 coding sequence is TGTGCCAGCAGCCCCCCCACCGACAGGGGGTATGGCTACACCTTC. Translation gives CASSPPTDRGYGYTF.

This chain links TRBV7-3 with TRBJ1-1; 8 bases are a match to TRBD1. The CDR3 is 14 amino acids. Germline CDR1 SGHTA, CDR2 FQGTGA. V shed 6 bases, J shed 7 bases, and the junction held 10 bases outside the gene matches. The CDR3 region has the DNA TGTGCCAGCAGTCCCTTCCAGGGGGCGGTTGAAGCTTTCTTT. This translates into CASSPFQGAVEAFF. The whole variable domain, remainder taken from reference TRBV7-3 and TRBJ1-1, is GAGVSQTPSNKVTEKGKYVELRCDPISGHTALYWYRQSLGQGPEFLIYFQGTGAADDSGLPNDRFFAVRPEGSVSTLKIQRTERGDSAVYLCASSPFQGAVEAFFGQGTRLTVV.